This TCR beta chain was obtained from a study of beta chain features in type 1 diabetes. Of note for this clone: As yet, its antigen is unknown.

Study outcomes and limitations: The study found moderately but significantly shorter TCRB CDR3s in all four CD4+ subsets of Type 1 diabetes patients.

J lost 9 bases, V lost 6 bases, and 12 bases had no gene match. Germline CDR1 is MDHEN and CDR2 is SYDVKM. The CDR3 has 15 residues. Reverse transcribing all isolated RNA meant expressed TCRB transcripts were sequenced. Profiled with immunoSEQ multiplex PCR; TCRdb holds only in-frame clones, not every one. Found here are 200,000 to 300,000 clones, roughly 20% of them singletons; the top ten hold roughly 0.028%. The chain links TRBV28 to TRBJ2-1; 9 positions agree with TRBD2. Sequencing used naive CD4+ T cells from blood. This clonotype was sampled from a woman between 35 and 50 years old with type 1 diabetes. This CDR3 reads CASSLDLAGASEQFF. For the CDR3, the DNA is TGTGCCAGCAGCTTGGATTTAGCGGGAGCCAGTGAGCAGTTCTTC.